One and the same sample provided the 16 T cell receptor beta chains below, sequenced in a study of T cells in localized non-small cell lung cancer. TCRdb's copy holds only in-frame clones and misses some; the assay was immunoSEQ multiplex PCR. The profile shows tens of thousands of clones, roughly 87% of them singletons. Sequencing used peripheral blood, obtained before any cancer treatment. Receptors originate from a male donor older than 55 with stage I squamous cell lung carcinoma.

The chain uses TRBV5-6 and TRBJ2-5; maybe TRBD2 (5 bases). This CDR3 has 12 amino acids. Trimming removed 6 bases at V and 7 bases at J, with 13 bases between. Per the germline V gene, CDR1 is SGHDT and CDR2 is YYEEEE. CDR3 sequence reads: CASTSTIGTQYF. As DNA, the CDR3 is TGTGCCAGCACCTCGACTATAGGGACCCAGTACTTC.

V is TRBV7-6 and J is TRBJ2-3; possibly TRBD1 or TRBD2 for D (6 bases each). This CDR3 comprises 18 residues. Germline CDR1 reads SGHVS; CDR2 reads FNYEAQ. V was clipped by 4 bases and J by 0 bases, with 20 bases between them. The CDR3 region has the DNA TGTGCCAGCAGCTCCTCCCTCGGGGGCCGATTTAGCACAGATACGCAGTATTTT. Residues: CASSSSLGGRFSTDTQYF.

Notes on this clone: At one of its ends the junction is not consistent with the germline gene, which may arise from a read error. At the DNA level, this CDR3 is encoded by other sequences in the same sample as well. The chain has TRBV7-8 and TRBJ1-2; a weak D match, TRBD1 (5 bases). There are 15 residues in the CDR3. Germline V gene lookup returns CDR1 SGHVS and CDR2 FQNEAQ. CDR3 region: CASSSNRFRIYGYTF. The CDR3 nucleotides are TGTGCCAGCAGTTCTAACAGGTTCCGGATCTATGGTTACACCTTC.

This clone was recorded only once. The gene calls are TRBV6-5 and TRBJ2-3, with no clear D. Trimming shortened V by 11 bases and J by 1 base, and 10 bases separated the two germline ends. This CDR3 has 12 residues. CDR1 is MNHEY and CDR2 is SVGAGI in the germline V gene. The CDR3 nucleotides read TGTGCCGCCAGGTCCGGCACAGATACGCAGTATTTT. Translation: CAARSGTDTQYF.

This chain joins TRBV7-3 and TRBJ2-5; no definite D call. CDR1 is SGHTA, CDR2 FQGTGA, per germline. The CDR3 has 13 residues. V dropped 1 base and J dropped 0 bases, with 3 bases sitting between them. The DNA for the CDR3 is TGTGCCAGCAGCTTAAACAACCAAGAGACCCAGTACTTC. Translated, it gives CASSLNNQETQYF.

The V call is TRBV5-1, the J call TRBJ1-5; D is uncertain. Germline CDR1 SGHRS, CDR2 YFSETQ. CDR3 length equals 14 residues. Trimming shortened V by 0 bases and J by 7 bases, and 11 bases separated the two germline ends. The DNA of the CDR3 is TGCGCCAGCAGCTTGGCCGGTACGGGGCAGCCCCAGCATTTT. It is translated as CASSLAGTGQPQHF. Variable domain in full (rest from reference TRBV5-1 and TRBJ1-5): KAGVTQTPRYLIKTRGQQVTLSCSPISGHRSVSWYQQTPGQGLQFLFEYFSETQRNKGNFPGRFSGRQFSNSRSEMNVSTLELGDSALYLCASSLAGTGQPQHFGDGTRLSIL.

The gene calls are TRBV6-5 and TRBJ1-1; D possibly corresponds to TRBD1 (6 bases). CDR3 length: 13 residues. The ends were cut back, 5 bases at V and 7 bases at J, with 14 bases in the middle. Germline V gene lookup returns CDR1 MNHEY and CDR2 SVGAGI. In DNA, the CDR3 is TGTGCCAGCAGTCCTAGGGGGTCAAGTGAAGCTTTCTTT. Protein: CASSPRGSSEAFF.

The chain combines TRBV5-4 with TRBJ2-5; 7 nucleotides line up with TRBD2. Germline V CDR1 and CDR2: SGHNT, YYREEE (reference sequence). With 4 bases clipped from V and 6 bases from J, the junction kept 15 bases outside the gene matches. This CDR3 has 16 amino acids. CDR3 in DNA: TGTGCCAGCAGCCCCGCGGTGGGGAGGGTGAGAAAGACCCAGTACTTC. It translates to CASSPAVGRVRKTQYF.

This clone showed up just once. The rearrangement uses TRBV9 and TRBJ1-2; D unresolved. V lost 2 bases to trimming and J lost 7 bases, with 18 bases between them. Germline V gene data show CDR1 as SGDLS and CDR2 as YYNGEE. CDR3 length equals 15 residues. The CDR3 region has the DNA TGTGCCAGCAGCGTCGGAACGGCGCGTAGTTCTGGCTACACCTTC. It encodes CASSVGTARSSGYTF.

This clone was observed once. The chain has TRBV9 and TRBJ2-2; D may be TRBD1 (6 bases). Trimming cost V 4 bases and J 11 bases, with 21 bases left between them. The CDR3 consists of 15 residues. Germline V lookup: CDR1 SGDLS, CDR2 YYNGEE. The CDR3, as DNA: TGTGCCAGCAGCCTCCAGGGGCAGGCCGGCGGTGAGCTGTTTTTT. Amino acids: CASSLQGQAGGELFF.

This clone was seen a few times. The chain joins TRBV9 to TRBJ1-2, with a possible D match to TRBD1 (5 bases). CDR1 SGDLS and CDR2 YYNGEE come from the germline V gene. The CDR3 is 12 amino acids. V dropped 0 bases and J dropped 6 bases, with 6 bases sitting between them. In DNA form, the CDR3 reads TGTGCCAGCAGCGTAGGGGGGAATGGCTACACCTTC. This encodes CASSVGGNGYTF. Supplemented by reference TRBV9 and TRBJ1-2, the full variable domain reads DSGVTQTPKHLITATGQRVTLRCSPRSGDLSVYWYQQSLDQGLQFLIQYYNGEERAKGNILERFSAQQFPDLHSELNLSSLELGDSALYFCASSVGGNGYTFGSGTRLTVV.

The rearrangement joins TRBV4-2 to TRBJ2-4; 10 bases agree with TRBD1. Germline values: CDR1 LGHNA, CDR2 YNFKEQ. This CDR3 has 16 residues. V trimming: 4 bases; J trimming: 3 bases; junction bases outside the gene matches: 6. The CDR3 region is CASSPPTGGDKNIQYF. In DNA form, the CDR3 reads TGTGCCAGCAGCCCTCCGACAGGGGGCGACAAAAACATTCAGTACTTC.

V is TRBV6-5 and J is TRBJ2-2; D remains ambiguous. Germline loops: CDR1 MNHEY, CDR2 SVGAGI. There are 14 residues in the CDR3. Trimming pared 7 bases from V and 7 bases from J, leaving 16 bases between. The CDR3 spells CASIPSPVGGELFF. DNA of the CDR3: TGTGCCAGCATCCCCAGCCCTGTGGGCGGGGAGCTGTTTTTT.

The rearrangement joins TRBV5-1 to TRBJ2-1; D possibly corresponds to TRBD2 (5 bases). V was trimmed by 6 bases and J by 8 bases, leaving 21 bases between them. Looked up from germline, CDR1 is SGHRS and CDR2 is YFSETQ. The CDR3 loop spans 15 amino acids. CDR3 bases: TGCGCCAGCACCCCAATGGGCGGGTCCCCGGATGAGCAGTTCTTC. It encodes CASTPMGGSPDEQFF.

The chain has TRBV5-1 and TRBJ2-7; D not certain. CDR1 and CDR2 from the germline V gene are SGHRS and YFSETQ. The CDR3 totals 14 residues. Trimming stripped 0 bases from V and 2 bases from J, with 9 bases between. The CDR3 here is CASSLGQNTYEQYF. CDR3 bases: TGCGCCAGCAGCTTGGGTCAGAATACCTACGAGCAGTACTTC.

This chain joins TRBV27 and TRBJ2-4; the D gene is possibly TRBD1 (5 bases). Germline CDR1 and CDR2: MNHEY and SMNVEV (reference sequence). V was cut by 9 bases and J by 5 bases, with 20 bases left in between. The CDR3 spans 15 residues. CDR3 nucleotide sequence: TGTGCCAGACAGGCCCCTTTTCATTGGGAAAACATTCAGTACTTC. Protein product: CARQAPFHWENIQYF.